Detailed here is one T cell receptor (beta chain). The V gene lost 3 bases and the J gene lost 1 base, with 15 bases spanning the gap. Germline CDR1 is MDHEN and CDR2 is SYDVKM. CDR3 length equals 16 residues. The sample belongs to a study of T cell repertoires in cytomegalovirus infection. One entry per CDR3 protein, called by TCRdb with MiXCR from the reads. The data show 310,000 or so distinct CDR3 sequences, roughly 25% seen once. Material: PBMCs. The TCR sequence derives from a human donor in good health (CMV status not recorded). Some clones in this sample may be carry-over from other donors' samples. This chain connects TRBV28 to TRBJ1-2; D is unclear. The CDR3 loop is CASSFFGRTSNYGYTF. The CDR3 DNA follows: TGTGCCAGCAGTTTCTTCGGGAGGACGAGTAACTATGGCTACACCTTC.